What follows are 8 T cell receptor beta chains derived from one specimen sequenced in a study of T and B cells in COVID-19 patients. Each TRB amplification used roughly 250-550 ng of genomic DNA from blood. TRB rearrangements were amplified by multiplex PCR with BIOMED2 TRB-A/B primers. TCRdb used MiXCR to reprocess the multiplex PCR reads, holding one entry per CDR3 protein. The sample has about 700 distinct CDR3 sequences, around 30% seen once; the top ten hold around 40%. Sequenced: blood. Every receptor here comes from a human donor with active COVID-19. The donor label of this sample is uncertain.

The V gene is TRBV6-5, the J gene TRBJ2-7; 10 bases are a match to TRBD1. With 2 bases clipped from V and 0 bases from J, the junction kept 7 bases outside the gene matches. The germline V gene encodes CDR1 MNHEY and CDR2 SVGAGI. The CDR3 is 17 residues long. CDR3 region: CASSYRRTGGFSYEQYF. CDR3 nucleotide sequence: TGTGCCAGCAGTTACCGACGGACAGGGGGTTTCTCCTACGAGCAGTACTTC.

The chain is built from TRBV20-1 and TRBJ2-1; 7 nucleotides line up with TRBD2. J lost 7 bases, V lost 3 bases, and 9 bases had no gene match. CDR1 DFQATT and CDR2 SNEGSKA come from the germline V gene (reference sequence). The CDR3 totals 14 residues. As DNA, the CDR3 is TGCAGTGCTAGCCCTAGCGGTCGTTGGAATGAGCAGTTCTTC. Translated, it gives CSASPSGRWNEQFF.

This chain joins TRBV27 and TRBJ2-1; D gene unclear. CDR3 length equals 13 residues. The V gene's germline CDR1 is MNHEY and CDR2 SMNVEV (reference sequence). The V end was cut by 1 base, the J end by 0 bases, with 1 base between. The DNA of the CDR3 is TGTGCCAGCAGTTTATACTCCTACAATGAGCAGTTCTTC. This translates into CASSLYSYNEQFF.

This clonotype is judged large. The chain combines TRBV19 with TRBJ2-5; 14 bases agree with TRBD2. V lost 5 bases to trimming and J lost 5 bases; unmatched junction nucleotides: 4. Germline V gene sequence: CDR1 LNHDA, CDR2 SQIVND (reference sequence). The CDR3 spans 15 residues. The CDR3 sequence is CASSAGTSGSETQYF. The CDR3 bases are TGTGCCAGTAGTGCCGGGACTAGCGGGAGTGAGACCCAGTACTTC.

Judged by abundance, this clonotype is medium-sized. V usage is TRBV6-4 and J usage is TRBJ2-4, with 7 bases that match TRBD1. The CDR3 is made up of 19 amino acids. In germline, CDR1 is MRHNA, CDR2 SNTAGT. V gave up 8 bases and J gave up 0 bases; unmatched junction bases: 19. The CDR3: CASGWIRGLGILAKNIQYF. CDR3 DNA: TGTGCCAGCGGATGGATAAGGGGGCTTGGTATATTAGCCAAAAACATTCAGTACTTC.

The chain is built from TRBV12-3 or TRBV12-4 and TRBJ2-3; 8 bases agree with TRBD1. V lost 2 bases, J lost 4 bases, and 5 bases stayed unmatched. This CDR3 region has 15 residues. The CDR3 sequence is CASSLYRGAADTQYF. In DNA form, the CDR3 reads TGTGCCAGCAGTTTATACAGGGGGGCCGCAGATACGCAGTATTTT.

By its share, this clonotype is medium-sized. The gene calls are TRBV20-1 and TRBJ2-7; 9 bases match TRBD2. This CDR3 has 13 amino acids. Germline V gene data show CDR1 as DFQATT and CDR2 as SNEGSKA (reference sequence). Germline trimming cut 5 bases from V and 4 bases from J; bases unmatched to any gene: 6. The CDR3 DNA sequence: TGCAGTGCTCCGTTGCGGGGGGGATACGAGCAGTACTTC. Translation: CSAPLRGGYEQYF.

The chain uses TRBV6-5 and TRBJ1-2; 9 bases are shared with TRBD1. Germline V CDR1 and CDR2: MNHEY, SVGAGI. V was clipped by 2 bases and J by 3 bases; unmatched bases: 10. This CDR3 has 17 residues. CDR3 in DNA: TGTGCCAGCAGTTACGGGTTGCCGGGACAGGGTGACTATGGCTACACCTTC. This encodes CASSYGLPGQGDYGYTF.